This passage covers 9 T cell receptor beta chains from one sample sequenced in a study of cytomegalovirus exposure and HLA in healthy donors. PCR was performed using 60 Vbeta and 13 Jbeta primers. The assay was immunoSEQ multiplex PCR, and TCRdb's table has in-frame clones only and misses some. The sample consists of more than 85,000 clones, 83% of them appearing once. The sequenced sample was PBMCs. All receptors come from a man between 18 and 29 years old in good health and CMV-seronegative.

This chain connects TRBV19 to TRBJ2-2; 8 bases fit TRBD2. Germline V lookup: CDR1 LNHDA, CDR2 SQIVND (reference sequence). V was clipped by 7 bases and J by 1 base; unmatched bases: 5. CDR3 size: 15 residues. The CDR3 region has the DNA TGTGCCAGTAAGTCGGGAGGGATGAACACCGGGGAGCTGTTTTTT. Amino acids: CASKSGGMNTGELFF.

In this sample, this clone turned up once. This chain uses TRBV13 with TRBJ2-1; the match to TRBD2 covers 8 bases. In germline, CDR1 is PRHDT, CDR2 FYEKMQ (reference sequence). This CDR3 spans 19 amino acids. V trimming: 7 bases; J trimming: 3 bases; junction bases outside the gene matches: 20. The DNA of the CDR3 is TGTGCCAGCACCTCATACCGGGATCGGGAACTAGCGGTCTACAATGAGCAGTTCTTC. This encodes CASTSYRDRELAVYNEQFF.

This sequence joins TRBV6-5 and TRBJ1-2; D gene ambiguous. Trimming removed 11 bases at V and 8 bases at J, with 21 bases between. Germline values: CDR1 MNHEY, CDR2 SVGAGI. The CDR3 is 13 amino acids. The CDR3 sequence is CAVKTVGSSGYTF. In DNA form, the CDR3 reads TGTGCCGTTAAAACGGTGGGGAGTTCGGGCTACACCTTC.

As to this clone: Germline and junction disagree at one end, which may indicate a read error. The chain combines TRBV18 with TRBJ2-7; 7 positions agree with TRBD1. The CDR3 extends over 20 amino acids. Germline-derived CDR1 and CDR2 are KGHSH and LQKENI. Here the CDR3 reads CASSPFPPDRASSTTVRSHF. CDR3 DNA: TGTGCCAGCTCACCCTTTCCACCCGACAGGGCCTCTTCCACGACCGTACGATCGCACTTC.

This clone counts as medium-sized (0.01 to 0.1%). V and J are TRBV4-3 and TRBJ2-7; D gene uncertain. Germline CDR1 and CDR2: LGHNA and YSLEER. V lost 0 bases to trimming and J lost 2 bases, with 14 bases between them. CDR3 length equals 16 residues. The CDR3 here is CASSQDRFGSPYEQYF. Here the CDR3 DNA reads TGCGCCAGCAGCCAAGATCGGTTCGGTAGTCCCTACGAGCAGTACTTC.

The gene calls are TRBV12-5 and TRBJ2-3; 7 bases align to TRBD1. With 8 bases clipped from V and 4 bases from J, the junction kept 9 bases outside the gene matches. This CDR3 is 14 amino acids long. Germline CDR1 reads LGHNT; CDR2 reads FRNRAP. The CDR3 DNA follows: TGTGCTAGTAGACAGGGCGGAAACGCAGATACGCAGTATTTT. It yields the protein CASRQGGNADTQYF. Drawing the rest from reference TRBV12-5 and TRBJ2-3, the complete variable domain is DARVTQTPRHKVTEMGQEVTMRCQPILGHNTVFWYRQTMMQGLELLAYFRNRAPLDDSGMPKDRFSAEMPDATLATLKIQPSEPRDSAVYFCASRQGGNADTQYFGPGTRLTVL.

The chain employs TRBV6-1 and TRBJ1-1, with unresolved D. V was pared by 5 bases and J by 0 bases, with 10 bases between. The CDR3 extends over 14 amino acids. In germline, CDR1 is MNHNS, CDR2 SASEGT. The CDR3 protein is CASSWSHMNTEAFF. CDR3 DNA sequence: TGTGCCAGCAGTTGGAGCCATATGAACACTGAAGCTTTCTTT.

The CDR3 region has the DNA TGTGCCAGCAGTTTATGGGACAGTTCTACGTACGAGCAGTACTTC. It specifies CASSLWDSSTYEQYF. This rearrangement joins TRBV27 to TRBJ2-7, with 7 bases fitting TRBD1. V lost 1 base, J lost 4 bases, and 7 bases stayed unmatched. In germline, CDR1 is MNHEY, CDR2 SMNVEV (reference sequence). The CDR3 has 15 amino acids.

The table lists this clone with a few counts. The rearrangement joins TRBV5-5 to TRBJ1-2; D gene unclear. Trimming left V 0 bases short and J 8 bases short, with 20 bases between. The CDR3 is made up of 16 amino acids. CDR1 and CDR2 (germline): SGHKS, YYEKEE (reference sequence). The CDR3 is CASSLEVRGWAYGYTF. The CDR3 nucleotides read TGTGCCAGCAGCTTGGAGGTCCGAGGGTGGGCGTACGGCTACACCTTC.